This TCR beta chain was captured by sequencing in a study of blood T cell repertoires in COVID-19. Across the study: The United States, Italy and Spain were the sources of the acute and convalescent COVID-19 samples. T cells, B-cell-depleted T cells, or PBMCs provided the cDNA or gDNA that served as material.

This clone was counted a few times. Other DNA sequences from this sample encode an identical CDR3 as well. The V end lost 2 bases, the J end lost 7 bases, and 6 bases lay between the germline ends. The germline V gene has CDR1 SGHTA and CDR2 FQGNSA. The CDR3 runs 12 residues. Per the original methods: Nucleated cell number was recorded as an estimate derived from reference gene primer amplification. Sequenced by immunoSEQ multiplex PCR; TCRdb stores in-frame clones only, minus some. That table gives V, J and clone size, and the DNA gave D and trimming. The sample holds about 140,000 clones, 70% to 80% seen once.

The chain combines TRBV7-2 with TRBJ2-1, with TRBD1 as a possible D gene (5 bases). The receptor was isolated from a woman aged 80 or over with active or convalescent COVID-19. The specimen was peripheral blood. For the CDR3, the DNA is TGTGCCAGCAGCTTACAGGGTAATGAGCAGTTCTTC. It translates to CASSLQGNEQFF.